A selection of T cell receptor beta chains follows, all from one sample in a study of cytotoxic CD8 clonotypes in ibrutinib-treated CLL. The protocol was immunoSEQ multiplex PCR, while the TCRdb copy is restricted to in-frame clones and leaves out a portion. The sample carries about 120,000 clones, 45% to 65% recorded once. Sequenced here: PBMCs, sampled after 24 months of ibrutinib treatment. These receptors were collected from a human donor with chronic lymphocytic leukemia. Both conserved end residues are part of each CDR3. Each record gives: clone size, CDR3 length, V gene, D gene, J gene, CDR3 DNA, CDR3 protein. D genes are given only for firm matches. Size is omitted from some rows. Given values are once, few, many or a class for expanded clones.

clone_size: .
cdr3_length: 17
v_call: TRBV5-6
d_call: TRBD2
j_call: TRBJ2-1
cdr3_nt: TGTGCCAGCAGCTTGTTTAACGGGGGGGCCGGGTACAATGAGCAGTTCTTC
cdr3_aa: CASSLFNGGAGYNEQFF

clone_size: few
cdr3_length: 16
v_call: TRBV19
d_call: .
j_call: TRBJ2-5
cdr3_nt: TGTGCCAGTAGTATAGGGGCCGGGACCAGATGGCAGACCCAGTACTTC
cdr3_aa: CASSIGAGTRWQTQYF

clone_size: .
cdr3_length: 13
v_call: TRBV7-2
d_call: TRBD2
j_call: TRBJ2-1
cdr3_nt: TGTGCCAGCAGCTCGTGGGGAGGGTTGTGGCAGTTCTTC
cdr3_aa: CASSSWGGLWQFF

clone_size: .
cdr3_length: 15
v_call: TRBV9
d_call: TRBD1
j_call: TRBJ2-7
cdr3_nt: TGTGCCAGCAGCGCCCCGGGACAGGGGGCGCATAAGCAGTACTTC
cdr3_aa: CASSAPGQGAHKQYF

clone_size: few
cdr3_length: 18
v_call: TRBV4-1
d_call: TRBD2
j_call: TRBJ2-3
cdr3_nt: TGCGCCAGCAGCCAACCCCCTATGACTAGCGGGGTAGATGATACGCAGTATTTT
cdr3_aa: CASSQPPMTSGVDDTQYF

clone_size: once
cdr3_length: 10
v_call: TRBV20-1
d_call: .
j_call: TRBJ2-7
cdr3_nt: TGCAGTGCGGGTCTCATAGAGCAGTACTTC
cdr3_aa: CSAGLIEQYF

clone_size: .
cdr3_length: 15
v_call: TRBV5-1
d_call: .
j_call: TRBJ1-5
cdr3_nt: TGCGCCAGCAGCCCAGGCTTGTACCCCAATCAGCCCCAGCATTTT
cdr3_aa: CASSPGLYPNQPQHF

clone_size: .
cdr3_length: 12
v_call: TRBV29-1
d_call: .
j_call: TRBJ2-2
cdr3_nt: TGCAGCGCCAGACTGAACACCGGGGAGCTGTTTTTT
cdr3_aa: CSARLNTGELFF

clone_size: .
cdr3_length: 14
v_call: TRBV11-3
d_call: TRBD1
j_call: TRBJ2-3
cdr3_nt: TGTGCCAGCAGCCCGGGACAGGGGGCGGATACGCAGTATTTT
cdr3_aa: CASSPGQGADTQYF

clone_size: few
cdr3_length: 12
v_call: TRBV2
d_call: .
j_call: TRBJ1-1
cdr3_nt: TGTGCCAGCAGTGTTATGAACACTGAAGCTTTCTTT
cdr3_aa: CASSVMNTEAFF

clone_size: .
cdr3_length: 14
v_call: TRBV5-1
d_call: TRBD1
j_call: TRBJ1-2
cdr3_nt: TGCGCCAGCAGCTTGGAGACAGGGGGCTCTGGCTACACCTTC
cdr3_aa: CASSLETGGSGYTF

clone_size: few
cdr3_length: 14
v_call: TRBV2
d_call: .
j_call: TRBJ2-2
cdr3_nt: TGTGCCAGCAGTGTAGGGACAACTGCCGGGGAGCTGTTTTTT
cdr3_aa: CASSVGTTAGELFF

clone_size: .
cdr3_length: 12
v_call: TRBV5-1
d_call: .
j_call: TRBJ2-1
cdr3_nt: TGCGCCAGCAGCTCCTCGGGAAATGAGCAGTTCTTC
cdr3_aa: CASSSSGNEQFF

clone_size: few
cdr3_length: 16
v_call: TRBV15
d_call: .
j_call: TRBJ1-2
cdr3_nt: TGTGCCACCAGCAATCAGGGATATATCGCGAGCTATGGCTACACCTTC
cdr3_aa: CATSNQGYIASYGYTF

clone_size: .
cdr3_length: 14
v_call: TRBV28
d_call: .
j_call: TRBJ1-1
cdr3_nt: TGTGCCAGCAGTTTAATGCCCACGAACACTGAAGCTTTCTTT
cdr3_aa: CASSLMPTNTEAFF

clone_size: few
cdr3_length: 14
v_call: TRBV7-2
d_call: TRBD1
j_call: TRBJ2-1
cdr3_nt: TGTGCCAGCAGAATTGACAGGGCCCTCGGGGAGCAGTTCTTC
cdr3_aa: CASRIDRALGEQFF

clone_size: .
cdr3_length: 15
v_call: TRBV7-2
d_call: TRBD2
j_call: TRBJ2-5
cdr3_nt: TGTGCCAGCAGCTTACAAGCGGGGGAGGGGGAGACCCAGTACTTC
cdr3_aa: CASSLQAGEGETQYF

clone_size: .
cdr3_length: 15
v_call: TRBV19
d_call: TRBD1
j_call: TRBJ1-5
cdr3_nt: TGTGCCAGTACCGTGACAGGGTATAGCAATCAGCCCCAGCATTTT
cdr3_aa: CASTVTGYSNQPQHF

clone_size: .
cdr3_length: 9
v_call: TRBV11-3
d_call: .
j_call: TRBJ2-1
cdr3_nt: TGTGCCAGAGGTAGCGAGCAGTTCTTC
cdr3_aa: CARGSEQFF

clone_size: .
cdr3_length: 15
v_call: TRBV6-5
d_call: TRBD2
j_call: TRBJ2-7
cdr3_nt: TGTGCCAGCAGTTACTGGCGGGGGTCGATCCACGAGCAGTACTTC
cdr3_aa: CASSYWRGSIHEQYF

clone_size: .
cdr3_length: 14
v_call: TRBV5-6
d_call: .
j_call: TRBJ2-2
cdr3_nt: TGTGCCAGCAGTTTAGGACAGCACACCGGGGAGCTGTTTTTT
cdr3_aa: CASSLGQHTGELFF